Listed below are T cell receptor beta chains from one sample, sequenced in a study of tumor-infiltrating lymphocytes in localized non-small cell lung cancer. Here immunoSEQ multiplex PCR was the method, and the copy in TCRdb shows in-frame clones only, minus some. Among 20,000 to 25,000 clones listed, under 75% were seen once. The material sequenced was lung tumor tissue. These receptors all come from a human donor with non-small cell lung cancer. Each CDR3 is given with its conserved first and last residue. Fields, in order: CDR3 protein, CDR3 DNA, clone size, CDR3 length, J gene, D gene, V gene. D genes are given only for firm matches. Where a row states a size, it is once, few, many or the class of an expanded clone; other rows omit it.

CASSFSANTEAFF TGTGCCAGCAGCTTTTCTGCAAACACTGAAGCTTTCTTT NA 13 TRBJ1-1 NA TRBV11-3
CASSVDIDSDTQYF TGTGCCAGCAGCGTAGATATCGACTCAGATACGCAGTATTTT NA 14 TRBJ2-3 NA TRBV9
CACRSRAHQPQHF TGTGCCTGCAGATCCAGGGCCCATCAGCCCCAGCATTTT NA 13 TRBJ1-5 NA TRBV6-1
CASGLTGFQETQYF TGCGCCAGCGGTCTTACAGGTTTTCAAGAGACCCAGTACTTC NA 14 TRBJ2-5 NA TRBV5-1
CASSGAGGTQETQYF TGTGCCAGCAGTGGCGCCGGCGGGACCCAAGAGACCCAGTACTTC NA 15 TRBJ2-5 NA TRBV2
CASGHHSGNTIYF TGTGCCAGCGGACACCACTCTGGAAACACCATATATTTT NA 13 TRBJ1-3 NA TRBV25-1
CASSLNLEKTQYF TGTGCCAGCAGTTTGAACCTGGAGAAGACCCAGTACTTC NA 13 TRBJ2-5 NA TRBV27
CASSFGLAGDLNEQFF TGTGCCAGCAGCTTCGGACTAGCGGGAGACCTCAATGAGCAGTTCTTC few 16 TRBJ2-1 TRBD2 TRBV7-9
CASSWGTGTYEQYF TGTGCCAGCAGTTGGGGGACGGGCACCTACGAGCAGTACTTC once 14 TRBJ2-7 NA TRBV6-6
CASKSNEQFF TGTGCCAGCAAGAGCAATGAGCAGTTCTTC NA 10 TRBJ2-1 NA TRBV2
CASSPGTPGYTF TGTGCCAGCAGCCCCGGGACACCTGGCTACACCTTC NA 12 TRBJ1-2 NA TRBV7-9
CASSQREGRQQFF TGCGCCAGCAGCCAGCGGGAGGGCCGTCAGCAGTTCTTC NA 13 TRBJ2-1 TRBD2 TRBV5-1
CASSRPPDYEQYF TGCGCCAGCAGTAGGCCACCCGACTACGAGCAGTACTTC NA 13 TRBJ2-7 NA TRBV5-1
CASSLVDNEQFF TGTGCCAGCAGTTTAGTTGACAATGAGCAGTTCTTC NA 12 TRBJ2-1 NA TRBV6-6
CASSQVLRETQYF TGCGCCAGCAGCCAAGTTCTACGGGAGACCCAGTACTTC NA 13 TRBJ2-5 NA TRBV4-1
CASSRRTKSNQPQHF TGTGCCAGTAGTCGGAGGACGAAGAGCAATCAGCCCCAGCATTTT NA 15 TRBJ1-5 NA TRBV19
CSVKRGDTEAFF TGCAGCGTAAAAAGGGGGGACACTGAAGCTTTCTTT few 12 TRBJ1-1 NA TRBV29-1
CASSPSSSYNEQFF TGTGCCAGCTCACCATCTAGCTCCTACAATGAGCAGTTCTTC NA 14 TRBJ2-1 NA TRBV18
CAWSWGGATTEAFF TGTGCCTGGAGCTGGGGCGGGGCTACCACTGAAGCTTTCTTT NA 14 TRBJ1-1 NA TRBV30
CASTDSGEPQHF TGTGCCAGCACTGACAGTGGAGAACCCCAGCATTTT few 12 TRBJ1-5 NA TRBV2
CASNPTGNDYGYTF TGTGCCAGCAACCCAACAGGGAACGACTATGGCTACACCTTC once 14 TRBJ1-2 NA TRBV6-5
CASSTAWDRREGEQFF TGTGCCAGCAGCACGGCCTGGGACCGCCGGGAGGGTGAGCAGTTCTTC NA 16 TRBJ2-1 TRBD2 TRBV7-9
CASSLSPGGTSYEQYF TGTGCCAGCTCACTCTCGCCGGGTGGGACCTCCTACGAGCAGTACTTC NA 16 TRBJ2-7 NA TRBV18
CASSPRPGTGSEQYF TGTGCCAGCTCACCTCGACCCGGGACAGGGTCCGAGCAGTACTTC NA 15 TRBJ2-7 TRBD1 TRBV18
CASSSNAAAGRDGYTF TGTGCCAGCAGTTCCAACGCCGCCGCGGGGCGGGATGGCTACACCTTC NA 16 TRBJ1-2 NA TRBV28
CASTSRQGAFAEQYF TGTGCCAGCACCTCCAGACAGGGGGCTTTCGCCGAGCAGTACTTC NA 15 TRBJ2-7 TRBD1 TRBV28
CASSRRGSGTDTQYF TGTGCCAGCAGCCGACGGGGGTCCGGCACAGATACGCAGTATTTT NA 15 TRBJ2-3 NA TRBV7-3
CASSSNGGRQPQHF TGTGCCAGCAGCTCCAATGGGGGGCGTCAGCCCCAGCATTTT NA 14 TRBJ1-5 NA TRBV5-6
CASGERMGEQFF TGTGCCAGCGGGGAGAGGATGGGTGAGCAGTTCTTC NA 12 TRBJ2-1 NA TRBV6-5
CASSVGGAGYNEQFF TGTGCCAGCAGCGTAGGGGGGGCGGGCTACAATGAGCAGTTCTTC NA 15 TRBJ2-1 NA TRBV9
CASSRNRGSYNEQFF TGTGCCAGTAGTAGAAACAGGGGCTCCTACAATGAGCAGTTCTTC NA 15 TRBJ2-1 TRBD1 TRBV19
CASSLDYGTGAYEQYF TGTGCCAGCAGCTTAGACTATGGGACAGGAGCCTACGAGCAGTACTTC NA 16 TRBJ2-7 TRBD1 TRBV11-2
CASSAGPGNSYEQYF TGTGCCAGCAGCGCTGGGCCGGGTAACTCCTACGAGCAGTACTTC few 15 TRBJ2-7 NA TRBV5-5
CASSILGAQGYTF TGTGCCAGTAGTATCTTGGGGGCTCAAGGCTACACCTTC once 13 TRBJ1-2 NA TRBV19
CASSQNSGRTDEQFF TGTGCCAGCAGCCAGAATTCTGGGCGCACCGATGAGCAGTTCTTC NA 15 TRBJ2-1 NA TRBV5-6
CASSRGLAVGSGANVLTF TGTGCCAGCAGTCGGGGACTAGCGGTCGGATCTGGGGCCAACGTCCTGACTTTC NA 18 TRBJ2-6 TRBD2 TRBV13